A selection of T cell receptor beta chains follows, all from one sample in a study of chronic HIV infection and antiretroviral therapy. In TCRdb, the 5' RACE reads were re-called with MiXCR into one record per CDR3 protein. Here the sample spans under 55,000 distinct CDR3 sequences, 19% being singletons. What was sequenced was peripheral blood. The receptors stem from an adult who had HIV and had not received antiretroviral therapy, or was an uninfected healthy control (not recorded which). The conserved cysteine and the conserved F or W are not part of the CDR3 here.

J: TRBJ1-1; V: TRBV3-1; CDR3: ASSREGQLNTEAF
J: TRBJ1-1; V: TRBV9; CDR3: ASSSSGQANTEAF
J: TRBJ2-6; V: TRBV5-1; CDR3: ASSSSAGGAGANVLT
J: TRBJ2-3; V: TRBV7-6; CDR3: ASSLEVGTSEEDTQY
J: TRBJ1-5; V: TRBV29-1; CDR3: SVGTGDQPQH
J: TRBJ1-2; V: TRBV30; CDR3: AWSPGQNYGYT
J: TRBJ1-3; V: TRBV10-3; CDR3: AISPTSGNTIY
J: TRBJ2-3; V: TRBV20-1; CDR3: SARDRSGRADTQY
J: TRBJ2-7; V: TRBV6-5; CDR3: ASGSTSYEQY
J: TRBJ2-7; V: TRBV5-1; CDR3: ASSLGLALSYEQY
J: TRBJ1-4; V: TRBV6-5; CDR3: ASSSSSLPLPGTNEKLF
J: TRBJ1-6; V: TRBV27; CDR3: ASSGPTKNSPLH
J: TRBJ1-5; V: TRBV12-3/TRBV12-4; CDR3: ASSPIGPGAFTQPQH
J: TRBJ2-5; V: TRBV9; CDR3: ASSPGLAGIKETQY
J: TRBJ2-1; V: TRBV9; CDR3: ASSVDLSGQGAHNEQF
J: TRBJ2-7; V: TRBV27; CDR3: ASSHTKETDFQQY
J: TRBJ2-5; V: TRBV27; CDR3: ASRPSGGTQY
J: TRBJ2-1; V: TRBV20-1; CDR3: SARARGVSRASGSNEQF
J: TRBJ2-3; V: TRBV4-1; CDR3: ASSQGRGREKSDTQY
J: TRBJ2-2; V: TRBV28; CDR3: ASKTGGNGELF
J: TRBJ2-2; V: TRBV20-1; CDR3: SASGRTGELF
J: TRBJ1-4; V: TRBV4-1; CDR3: ASSTRTGEEKLF
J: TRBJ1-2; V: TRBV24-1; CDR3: ATADPYGYT
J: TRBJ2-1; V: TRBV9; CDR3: ASSPEGAYNEQF
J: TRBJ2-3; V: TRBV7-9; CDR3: ASSLSLDTQY
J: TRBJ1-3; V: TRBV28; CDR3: ASSLEVSGNTIY
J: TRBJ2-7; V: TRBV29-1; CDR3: SVVTGMTYEQY
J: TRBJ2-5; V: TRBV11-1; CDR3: ASSFGRGSETQY
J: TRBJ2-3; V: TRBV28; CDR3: ASSLRAGGTDTQY
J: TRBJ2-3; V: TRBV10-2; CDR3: ASLPGLATDTQY
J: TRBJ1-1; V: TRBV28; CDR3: ASSSYRVINPVTLNTEAF
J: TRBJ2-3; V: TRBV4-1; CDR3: ASSQERGDTQY
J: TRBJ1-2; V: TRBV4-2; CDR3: ASSQGEGRDYGYT
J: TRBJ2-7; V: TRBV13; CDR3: ASSTRLAFPYEQY
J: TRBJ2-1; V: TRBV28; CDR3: ASSFGLPGLAVVNEQF
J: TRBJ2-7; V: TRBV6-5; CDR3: ASSVDYPPYEQY
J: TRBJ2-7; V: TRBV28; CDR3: ASRTGHTSYEQY
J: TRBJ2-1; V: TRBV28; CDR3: ASSHPGPQF
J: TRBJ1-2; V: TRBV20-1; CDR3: SASPGDIGRGYT
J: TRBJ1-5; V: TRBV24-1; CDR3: ATSDLLSNQPQH
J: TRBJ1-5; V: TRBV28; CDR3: ASSLDRKNQPQH
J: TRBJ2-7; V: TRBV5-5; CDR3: ASSLDGLAGGEQY
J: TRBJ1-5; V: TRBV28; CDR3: ASSLEGQQPQH
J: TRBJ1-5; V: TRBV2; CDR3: ASSEGSASSRQH
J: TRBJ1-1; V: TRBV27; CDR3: ASSLGATTLKAF
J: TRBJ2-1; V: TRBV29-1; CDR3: SDRVRLSYNEQF
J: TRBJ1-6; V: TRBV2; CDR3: ASTLRQWNSPLH
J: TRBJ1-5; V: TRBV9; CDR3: ASSESPSGQPQH
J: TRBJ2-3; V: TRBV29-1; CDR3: SVDHTDTQY
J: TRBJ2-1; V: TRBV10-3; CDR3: AIAGQGARNEQF
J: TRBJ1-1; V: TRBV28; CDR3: ASSLLGPRNTEAF
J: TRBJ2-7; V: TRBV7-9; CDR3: ASRGQESYEQY
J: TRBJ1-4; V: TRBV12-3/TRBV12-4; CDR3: ASSPNRGQQDEKLF
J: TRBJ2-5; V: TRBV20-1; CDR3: SPKPGQGAQETQY
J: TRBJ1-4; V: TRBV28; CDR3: ASSSEKLF